This entry lists 20 T cell receptor beta chains sequenced from one sample in a study of CD8+ T cells in alopecia areata. Treatment of the sample: oral pan-JAK inhibitor, 5-10 mg twice daily. Sequencing relied on a cDNA template that was reverse transcribed from extracted RNA. Profiling relied on immunoSEQ multiplex PCR, and the TCRdb table lists in-frame clones only, not all of them. Of 95,000 to 100,000 clones listed, 60% to 75% are singletons. This specimen consisted of CD8+ T cells sorted from blood, obtained at week 4, from a patient treated with tofacitinib. These receptors originate from a human donor with alopecia areata.

The chain carries TRBV15 and TRBJ1-1, with D maybe TRBD1 (6 bases). The germline CDR1 and CDR2 sequences are LNHNV and YYDKDF (reference sequence). V shed 4 bases and J shed 2 bases, with 11 bases lying between them. The CDR3 runs to 14 residues. This CDR3 is CATSTPTGNTEAFF. The CDR3 bases are TGTGCCACCAGCACGCCGACAGGTAACACTGAAGCTTTCTTT.

The J gene is TRBJ2-1, the V gene TRBV19; TRBD2 matches 7 bases. CDR1 and CDR2 from the germline V gene are LNHDA and SQIVND (reference sequence). The CDR3 consists of 15 residues. J gave up 5 bases and V 2 bases, and 6 bases lay outside the gene matches. The CDR3 spells CASSIQLANNNEQFF. The CDR3 DNA is TGTGCCAGTAGTATACAACTAGCGAACAACAATGAGCAGTTCTTC.

The count of this clone is one. This sequence joins TRBV5-6 and TRBJ2-7, with D unresolved. V was shortened by 1 base and J by 6 bases, with 11 bases between the two germline ends. The CDR3 contains 13 residues. Germline values: CDR1 SGHDT, CDR2 YYEEEE. Here the CDR3 reads CASSLWAALEQYF. Here the CDR3 DNA reads TGTGCCAGCAGCTTGTGGGCAGCCCTCGAGCAGTACTTC.

V gene TRBV9 combines with J gene TRBJ2-5, with D possibly matching TRBD1 (6 bases). V gave up 8 bases and J gave up 1 base, with 15 bases separating them. Germline CDR1 SGDLS, CDR2 YYNGEE. The CDR3 consists of 14 residues. CDR3 DNA sequence: TGTGCCAGTTCTGCACAGGGCGTCCAAGAGACCCAGTACTTC. It specifies CASSAQGVQETQYF.

This clone showed up just once. The chain couples TRBV27 to TRBJ1-1; D ambiguous. Trimming left V 0 bases short and J 3 bases short, with 11 bases between. The CDR3 consists of 15 residues. Germline V gives CDR1 MNHEY, CDR2 SMNVEV (reference sequence). CDR3 DNA sequence: TGTGCCAGCAGTTTATCACTGACTGGGGACACTGAAGCTTTCTTT. It is translated as CASSLSLTGDTEAFF.

V gene TRBV4-1 combines with J gene TRBJ1-5, with 8 positions matching TRBD1. Trimming took 8 bases from V and 2 from J; bases not matched to a gene: 5. The CDR3 loop spans 14 amino acids. Germline CDR1 reads MGHRA; CDR2 reads YSYEKL. The CDR3 sequence is CASGQGWGNQPQHF. CDR3 nucleotide sequence: TGCGCCAGCGGACAGGGTTGGGGCAATCAGCCCCAGCATTTT.

The chain links TRBV19 to TRBJ1-1; maybe TRBD1 (6 bases). Germline values: CDR1 LNHDA, CDR2 SQIVND (reference sequence). The CDR3 has 15 amino acids. V was pared by 3 bases and J by 3 bases, with 14 bases between. The CDR3 nucleotides are TGTGCCAGTAGTATTCCTTTCGCAGGGGACACTGAAGCTTTCTTT. Translating it yields CASSIPFAGDTEAFF.

V is TRBV30 and J is TRBJ1-2; 9 nucleotides agree with TRBD1. Germline-derived CDR1 and CDR2 are GTSNPN and SVGIG (reference sequence). The trim removed 1 base at V and 6 bases at J, leaving 9 bases unmatched. The CDR3 is made up of 15 amino acids. The CDR3 DNA reads TGTGCCTGGAGTGCCCTGACAGGGGGTGGGGATGGCTACACCTTC. This encodes CAWSALTGGGDGYTF.

This clone was counted a few times. The J gene is TRBJ2-5, the V gene TRBV4-1; no clear D. This CDR3 has 17 residues. Trimming shortened V by 1 base and J by 5 bases, and 20 bases separated the two germline ends. Germline V gene data show CDR1 as MGHRA and CDR2 as YSYEKL. CDR3 residues: CASSQVISIDAAETQYF. CDR3 sequence (DNA): TGCGCCAGCAGCCAAGTAATCAGTATCGATGCCGCTGAGACCCAGTACTTC.

V and J are TRBV29-1 and TRBJ2-2; 7 bases fit TRBD2. Germline V gene data show CDR1 as SQVTM and CDR2 as ANQGSEA. The length of the CDR3 is 15 residues. Germline trimming cut 0 bases from V and 1 base from J; bases unmatched to any gene: 2. The CDR3 coding sequence is TGCAGCGTTGAAGAAGCGGGACGGAACACCGGGGAGCTGTTTTTT. It translates to CSVEEAGRNTGELFF.

J is TRBJ2-7 and V is TRBV7-2, with no clear D. The CDR3 totals 10 residues. The V gene lost 8 bases and the J gene lost 4 bases, with 6 bases spanning the gap. Germline CDR1 and CDR2: SGHTA and FQGNSA. The CDR3 region is CASAGYEQYF. DNA for the CDR3: TGTGCCAGCGCTGGGTACGAGCAGTACTTC.

This chain links TRBV2 with TRBJ1-2; no clear D gene. Germline CDR1 reads SNHLY; CDR2 reads FYNNEI. V was cut by 1 base and J by 0 bases, with 6 bases left in between. This CDR3 has 14 amino acids. The CDR3: CASSEGPSNYGYTF. The CDR3 DNA reads as TGTGCCAGCAGTGAAGGACCTTCTAACTATGGCTACACCTTC.

The gene calls are TRBV27 and TRBJ1-2, with TRBD1 matching over 8 bases. From germline, CDR1 is MNHEY and CDR2 SMNVEV (reference sequence). The CDR3 contains 14 residues. J was trimmed by 5 bases and V by 6 bases; bases with no gene match: 8. CDR3 in amino acids: CASRSTGGIYGYTF. CDR3 nucleotides: TGTGCCAGCAGGTCAACAGGGGGGATTTATGGCTACACCTTC.

V and J are TRBV4-1 and TRBJ2-3; no clear D gene. CDR1 and CDR2 (germline): MGHRA, YSYEKL. The CDR3 runs to 17 residues. V gave up 1 base and J gave up 0 bases, with 14 bases separating them. The CDR3 DNA reads as TGCGCCAGCAGCCAAGCGGTCGTAGGGCCTAGCACAGATACGCAGTATTTT. As protein: CASSQAVVGPSTDTQYF.

This clone was detected a few times. The genes are TRBV7-6 and TRBJ2-7; D possibly corresponds to TRBD2 (5 bases). The germline V gene encodes CDR1 SGHVS and CDR2 FNYEAQ. Trimming left V 4 bases short and J 1 base short, with 14 bases between. The CDR3 length is 15 residues. The CDR3 sequence is CASSSDRDPSYEQYF. The CDR3 nucleotides read TGTGCCAGCAGCTCCGACCGGGATCCGTCCTACGAGCAGTACTTC.

The chain combines TRBV27 with TRBJ2-1; no definite D call. The CDR3 is 13 amino acids. Germline lookup yields CDR1 MNHEY and CDR2 SMNVEV (reference sequence). Trimming left V 0 bases short and J 5 bases short, with 5 bases between. The CDR3 coding sequence is TGTGCCAGCAGTTTATCCCAGAACAATGAGCAGTTCTTC. This encodes CASSLSQNNEQFF.

V and J are TRBV5-1 and TRBJ2-5; D unresolved. CDR1 is SGHRS and CDR2 is YFSETQ in the germline V gene. There are 11 residues in the CDR3. V was shortened by 0 bases and J by 7 bases, with 4 bases between the two germline ends. Written as DNA, the CDR3 is TGCGCCAGCAGCTTGGGGGGGACCCAGTACTTC. Translating gives CASSLGGTQYF.

V gene TRBV9 combines with J gene TRBJ2-7; a weak D match, TRBD1 (5 bases). Trimming cost V 4 bases and J 3 bases, with 14 bases left between them. The CDR3 runs 14 residues. CDR1 SGDLS and CDR2 YYNGEE come from the germline V gene. The CDR3 reads CASSTTGFNYEQYF. CDR3 nucleotides: TGTGCCAGCAGCACCACAGGTTTCAACTACGAGCAGTACTTC.

V is TRBV2 and J is TRBJ1-6; D is unclear. V lost 2 bases and J lost 9, with 8 bases in between. Germline values: CDR1 SNHLY, CDR2 FYNNEI. The CDR3 length is 13 residues. The CDR3 DNA follows: TGTGCCAGCAGTGAAAGCGCTCGTTCACCCCTCCACTTT. Its protein is CASSESARSPLHF.

The chain uses TRBV7-9 and TRBJ2-7; TRBD1 matches at 8 bases. With V trimmed by 5 bases and J by 0 bases, 9 bases remained unmatched. This CDR3 has 16 residues. Per germline, CDR1 SEHNR and CDR2 FQNEAQ (reference sequence). The DNA of the CDR3 is TGTGCCAGCAGCGCCCAGGGACAGGATGTCTCCTACGAGCAGTACTTC. This translates into CASSAQGQDVSYEQYF.